Presented here are 5 T cell receptor beta chains from one specimen sequenced in a study of naive and memory T cell subsets. A UMI-containing oligonucleotide was joined by 3' ligation to the TCR cDNA template. Four PCR rounds used nested alpha and beta constant region primers plus the SP2 primer. TCRdb ran MiXCR on the 5' RACE reads and lists one entry per CDR3 protein. The sample includes about 62,000 distinct CDR3 sequences, more than 6.5% of them seen just once. The receptors here all came from a female donor in good health.

This clonotype has only a few counts. This rearrangement joins TRBV6-2 or TRBV6-3 to TRBJ1-5, with unresolved D. Trimming removed 2 bases at V and 4 bases at J, with 9 bases between. Germline V gene sequence: CDR1 MNHEY, CDR2 SVGEGT. The CDR3 consists of 14 residues. The CDR3: CASSYPTSNQPQHF. The DNA of the CDR3 is TGTGCCAGCAGTTACCCGACAAGTAATCAGCCCCAGCATTTT.

This clonotype was detected ten times or more. The gene calls are TRBV11-2 and TRBJ1-2; D remains ambiguous. Germline CDR1 reads SGHAT; CDR2 reads FQNNGV. Trimming left V 1 base short and J 5 bases short, with 8 bases between. CDR3 size: 13 residues. The CDR3 here is CASSLVFTYGYTF. In DNA, the CDR3 is TGTGCCAGCAGCTTAGTCTTCACATATGGCTACACCTTC.

This clonotype was found many times. The chain combines TRBV29-1 with TRBJ1-4; no clear D gene. CDR1 is SQVTM, CDR2 ANQGSEA, per germline. Trimming removed 5 bases from V and 6 bases from J, with 4 bases in between. The CDR3 contains 10 residues. This chain's CDR3 is CSVRDEKLFF. The DNA for the CDR3 is TGCAGCGTTCGAGATGAAAAACTGTTTTTT.

The gene calls are TRBV19 and TRBJ2-2; maybe TRBD1 (5 bases). V lost 7 bases and J 1 base, leaving 13 bases between the germline ends. Germline V CDR1 and CDR2: LNHDA, SQIVND (reference sequence). This CDR3 contains 15 residues. In DNA, the CDR3 is TGTGCCAGTAAAGACGCGACAGTGAACACCGGGGAGCTGTTTTTT. Translated: CASKDATVNTGELFF.

J is TRBJ2-2 and V is TRBV20-1, with a possible D match to TRBD2 (5 bases). CDR1 is DFQATT, CDR2 SNEGSKA, per germline (reference sequence). V lost 3 bases, J lost 6 bases, and 17 bases lay in between. The CDR3 totals 15 residues. CDR3 protein: CSASPGKGFSGELFF. The CDR3 DNA sequence: TGCAGTGCTAGCCCGGGGAAGGGTTTTTCCGGGGAGCTGTTTTTT.